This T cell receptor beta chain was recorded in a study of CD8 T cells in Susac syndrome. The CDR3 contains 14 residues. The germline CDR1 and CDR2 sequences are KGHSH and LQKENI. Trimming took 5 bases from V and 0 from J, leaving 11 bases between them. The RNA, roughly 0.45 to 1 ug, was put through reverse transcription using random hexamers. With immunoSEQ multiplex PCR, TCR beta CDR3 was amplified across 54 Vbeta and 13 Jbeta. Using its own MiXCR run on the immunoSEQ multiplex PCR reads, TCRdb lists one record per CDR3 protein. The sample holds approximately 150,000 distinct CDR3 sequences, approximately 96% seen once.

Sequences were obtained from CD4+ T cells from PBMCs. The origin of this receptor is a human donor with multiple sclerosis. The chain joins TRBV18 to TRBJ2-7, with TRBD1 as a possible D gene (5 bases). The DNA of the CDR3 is TGTGCCAGCTCAACTTCAGACAGCTCCTACGAGCAGTACTTC. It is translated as CASSTSDSSYEQYF.